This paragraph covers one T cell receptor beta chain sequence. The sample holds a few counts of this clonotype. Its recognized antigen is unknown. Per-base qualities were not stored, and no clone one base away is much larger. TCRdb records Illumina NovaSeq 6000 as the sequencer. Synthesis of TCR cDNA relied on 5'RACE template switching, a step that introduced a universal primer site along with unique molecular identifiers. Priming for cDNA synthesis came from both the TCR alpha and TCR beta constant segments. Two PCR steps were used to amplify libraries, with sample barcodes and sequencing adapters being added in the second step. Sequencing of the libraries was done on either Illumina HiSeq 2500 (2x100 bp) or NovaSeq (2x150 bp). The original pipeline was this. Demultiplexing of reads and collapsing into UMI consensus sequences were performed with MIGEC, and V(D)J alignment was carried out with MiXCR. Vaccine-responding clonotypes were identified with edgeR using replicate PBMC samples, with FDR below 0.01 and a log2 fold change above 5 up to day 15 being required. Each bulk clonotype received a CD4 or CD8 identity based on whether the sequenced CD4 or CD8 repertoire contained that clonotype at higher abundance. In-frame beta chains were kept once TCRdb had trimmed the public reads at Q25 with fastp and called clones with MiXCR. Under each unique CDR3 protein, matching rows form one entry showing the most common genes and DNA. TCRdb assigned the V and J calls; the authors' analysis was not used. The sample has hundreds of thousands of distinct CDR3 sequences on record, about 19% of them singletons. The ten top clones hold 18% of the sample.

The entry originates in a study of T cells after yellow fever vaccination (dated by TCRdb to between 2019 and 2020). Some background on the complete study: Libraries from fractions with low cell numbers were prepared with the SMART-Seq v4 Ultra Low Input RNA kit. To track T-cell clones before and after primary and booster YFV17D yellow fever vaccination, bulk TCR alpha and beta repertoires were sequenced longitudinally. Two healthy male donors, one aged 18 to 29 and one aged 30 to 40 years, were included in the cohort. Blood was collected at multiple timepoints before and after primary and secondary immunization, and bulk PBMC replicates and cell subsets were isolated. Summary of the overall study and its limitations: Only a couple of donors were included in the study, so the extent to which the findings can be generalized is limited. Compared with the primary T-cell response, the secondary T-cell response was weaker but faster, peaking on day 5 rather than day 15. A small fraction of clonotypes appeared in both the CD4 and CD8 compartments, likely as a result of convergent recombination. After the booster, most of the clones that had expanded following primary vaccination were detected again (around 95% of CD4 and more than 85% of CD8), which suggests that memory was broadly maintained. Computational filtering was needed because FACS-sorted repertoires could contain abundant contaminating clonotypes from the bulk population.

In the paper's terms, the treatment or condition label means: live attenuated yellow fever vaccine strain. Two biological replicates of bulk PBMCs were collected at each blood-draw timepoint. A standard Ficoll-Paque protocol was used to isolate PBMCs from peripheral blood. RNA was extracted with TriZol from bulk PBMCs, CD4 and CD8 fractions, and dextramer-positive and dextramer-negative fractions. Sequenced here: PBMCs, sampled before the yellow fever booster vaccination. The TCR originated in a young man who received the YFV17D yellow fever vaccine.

CDR3 loop: CASSLWVDTQYF. The DNA sequence follows: TGTGCCAGCAGCTTGTGGGTAGATACGCAGTATTTT. The V gene is TRBV5-6 and the J gene is TRBJ2-3; no D gene can be assigned with confidence. The CDR3 measures 12 amino acids from cysteine to phenylalanine. Only CDR3 DNA is held: 36 bases, read in frame from base 1. CDR1 and CDR2, looked up from the germline V gene, are SGHDT and YYEEEE. The V and J ends are trimmed by 1 base and 5 bases, leaving 5 bases between them.